This T cell receptor (beta chain) was recorded in a study of graft-versus-host responses after intestinal transplantation. Points on this clone: Its matching antigen is unknown.

The table came from immunoSEQ multiplex PCR; TCRdb's copy has only in-frame clones and leaves some out. The top ten hold roughly 0.18% of the sample, which has tens of thousands of clones, roughly 93% seen once. With 4 bases clipped from V and 9 bases from J, the junction kept 5 bases outside the gene matches. The CDR3 covers 14 residues. Germline V gene data show CDR1 as SGHVS and CDR2 as FNYEAQ. The chain uses TRBV7-6 and TRBJ1-6, with 8 bases matching TRBD1. This specimen consisted of unstimulated CD4+ T cells sorted from spleen or lymph node cells, obtained before transplant. The source of this sequence is a human donor who was the organ donor for an intestinal transplant. In nucleotides, the CDR3 is TGTGCCAGCAGCTACGCAGGGGGCGGTTCACCCCTCCACTTT. It specifies CASSYAGGGSPLHF.